This T cell receptor (beta chain) originates from a study of blood T cells in healthy people across ages. Study-wide results and caveats: The diversity estimates, figures obtained from one million T cells, were considered underestimates. The CMV status of each donor remained undetermined, and this could have confounded shifts in expanded clonotypes. Across the age range, TCR beta diversity per million T cells fell in a roughly linear way.

At least 6 million PBMCs were isolated per sample. The authors ran a second PCR of about 6 to 11 cycles using a sample-barcoded 5' primer and a J-beta primer mix. TCRdb re-analysed the 5' RACE reads in MiXCR, keeping a single row per CDR3 protein. The sample lists fewer than 2,000,000 distinct CDR3 sequences, approximately 40% occurring once. This clonotype was detected only once. Its antigen is not known. V was pared by 8 bases and J by 7 bases, with 21 bases between. Germline V gene lookup returns CDR1 SNHLY and CDR2 FYNNEI. The CDR3 consists of 15 residues. Sequenced material: blood. The receptor was isolated from a human donor in good health. V and J are TRBV2 and TRBJ2-1; tentative D call: TRBD2 (5 bases). The CDR3 nucleotides are TGTGCCAGCGGAGGCGGTAACCTCCAGAGGAATGAGCAGTTCTTC. This sequence encodes CASGGGNLQRNEQFF.